Below are 7 T cell receptor beta chains sequenced from a single sample in a study of T cell changes during pregnancy in multiple sclerosis. Measured with immunoSEQ multiplex PCR; TCRdb has only the in-frame clones, and not every one. This table holds about 83,000 clones, 90% to 95% found once. The material was PBMCs, obtained in the first trimester of pregnancy. The receptors here all came from a female donor in good health, serving as a control in a pregnancy study. Some clones in this sample may be carry-over from other donors' samples.

The gene calls are TRBV28 and TRBJ1-5; TRBD1 agrees at 9 bases. Germline assignment: CDR1 MDHEN and CDR2 SYDVKM. The trim removed 5 bases at V and 0 bases at J, leaving 5 bases unmatched. The CDR3 extends over 16 amino acids. The CDR3 loop reads CASSPRQGGSNQPQHF. The CDR3 bases are TGTGCCAGCAGTCCCAGACAGGGGGGTAGCAATCAGCCCCAGCATTTT.

V usage is TRBV2 and J usage is TRBJ1-3; 8 nucleotides line up with TRBD1. The CDR3 is 14 residues long. Germline CDR1 SNHLY, CDR2 FYNNEI. Trimming removed 5 bases from V and 4 bases from J; junction bases left unmatched: 4. The DNA for the CDR3 is TGTGCCAGCAGTACCGGGACAGGAGGAAACACCATATATTTT. Translation: CASSTGTGGNTIYF.

The rearrangement joins TRBV4-3 to TRBJ1-3; the match to TRBD1 covers 8 bases. J lost 4 bases, V lost 4 bases, and 9 bases had no gene match. The CDR3 runs to 16 residues. The V gene's germline CDR1 is LGHNA and CDR2 YSLEER. The CDR3 sequence: CASSPDTGGRGNTIYF. As DNA, the CDR3 is TGCGCCAGCAGCCCCGATACAGGGGGTAGGGGAAACACCATATATTTT.

The gene calls are TRBV27 and TRBJ2-1; TRBD2 agrees at 9 bases. Germline V lookup: CDR1 MNHEY, CDR2 SMNVEV (reference sequence). The CDR3 covers 14 residues. V shed 6 bases, J shed 8 bases, and the junction held 8 bases outside the gene matches. The CDR3 loop reads CASSPGLASDEQFF. For the CDR3, the DNA is TGTGCCAGCAGCCCCGGACTAGCGTCAGATGAGCAGTTCTTC.

This clone is a singleton in its sample. V is TRBV19 and J is TRBJ1-2, with unresolved D. Looked up from germline, CDR1 is LNHDA and CDR2 is SQIVND (reference sequence). The V and J ends lost 4 bases and 8 bases respectively, with 11 bases between them. CDR3 length equals 12 residues. In DNA, the CDR3 is TGTGCCAGTAGTACCGGACTTCAGGGCTACACCTTC. This sequence encodes CASSTGLQGYTF.

The V call is TRBV5-1, the J call TRBJ1-2; maybe TRBD1 (6 bases). Germline V gives CDR1 SGHRS, CDR2 YFSETQ. Trimming pared 0 bases from V and 5 bases from J, leaving 14 bases between. The CDR3 contains 15 residues. The CDR3 protein is CASSLATGKGYGYTF. CDR3 nucleotide sequence: TGCGCCAGCAGCTTGGCAACAGGGAAGGGGTATGGCTACACCTTC.

This clone occurred once. The CDR3 DNA reads TGTGCCAGCAGTTTATGGGTGGAGGAAAAACTGTTTTTT. Residues: CASSLWVEEKLFF. The genes are TRBV27 and TRBJ1-4; D ambiguous. Germline V gene lookup returns CDR1 MNHEY and CDR2 SMNVEV (reference sequence). The CDR3 runs to 13 residues. Trimming took off 1 base at V and 8 bases at J, with 8 bases between the two ends.